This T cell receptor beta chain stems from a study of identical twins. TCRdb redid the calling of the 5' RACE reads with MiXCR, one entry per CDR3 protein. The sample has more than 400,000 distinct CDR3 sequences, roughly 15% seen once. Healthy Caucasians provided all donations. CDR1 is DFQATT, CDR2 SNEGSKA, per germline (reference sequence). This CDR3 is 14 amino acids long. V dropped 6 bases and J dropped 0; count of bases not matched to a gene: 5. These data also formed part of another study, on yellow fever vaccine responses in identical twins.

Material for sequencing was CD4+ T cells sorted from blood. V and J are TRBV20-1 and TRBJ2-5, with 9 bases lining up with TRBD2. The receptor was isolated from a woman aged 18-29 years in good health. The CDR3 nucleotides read TGCAGTGCCCCCAGCGGGGGGAACCAAGAGACCCAGTACTTC. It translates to CSAPSGGNQETQYF.